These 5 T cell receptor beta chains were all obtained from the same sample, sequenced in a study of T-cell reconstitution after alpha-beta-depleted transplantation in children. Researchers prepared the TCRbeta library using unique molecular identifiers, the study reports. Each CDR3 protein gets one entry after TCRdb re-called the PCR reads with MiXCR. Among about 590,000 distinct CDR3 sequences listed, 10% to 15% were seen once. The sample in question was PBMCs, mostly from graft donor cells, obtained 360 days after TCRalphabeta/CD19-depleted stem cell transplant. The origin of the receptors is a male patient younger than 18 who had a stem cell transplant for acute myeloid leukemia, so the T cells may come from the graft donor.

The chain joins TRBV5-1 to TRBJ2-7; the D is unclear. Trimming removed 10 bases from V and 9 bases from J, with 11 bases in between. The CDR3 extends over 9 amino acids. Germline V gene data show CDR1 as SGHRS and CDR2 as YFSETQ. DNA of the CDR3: TGCGCCGCAATGGTACGGCAGTACTTC. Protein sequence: CAAMVRQYF. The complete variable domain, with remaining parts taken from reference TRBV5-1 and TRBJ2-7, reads KAGVTQTPRYLIKTRGQQVTLSCSPISGHRSVSWYQQTPGQGLQFLFEYFSETQRNKGNFPGRFSGRQFSNSRSEMNVSTLELGDSALYLCAAMVRQYFGPGTRLTVT.

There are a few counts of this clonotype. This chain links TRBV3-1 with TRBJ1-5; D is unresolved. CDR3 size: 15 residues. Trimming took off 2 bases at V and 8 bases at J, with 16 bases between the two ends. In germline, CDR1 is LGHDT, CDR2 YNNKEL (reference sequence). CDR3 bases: TGTGCCAGCAGCCAAAATCTAGGTGGCGGGGAGCCCCAGCATTTT. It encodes CASSQNLGGGEPQHF.

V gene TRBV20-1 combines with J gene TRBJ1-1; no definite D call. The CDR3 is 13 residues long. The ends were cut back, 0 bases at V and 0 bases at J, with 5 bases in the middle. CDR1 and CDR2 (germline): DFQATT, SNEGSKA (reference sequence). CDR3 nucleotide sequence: TGCAGTGCTAGAGATGACATGAACACTGAAGCTTTCTTT. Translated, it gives CSARDDMNTEAFF.

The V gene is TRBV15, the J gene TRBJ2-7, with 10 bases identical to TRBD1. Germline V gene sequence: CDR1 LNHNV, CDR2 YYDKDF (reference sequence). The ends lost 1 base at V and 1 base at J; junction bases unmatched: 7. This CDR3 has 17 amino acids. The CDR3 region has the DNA TGTGCCACCAGCAGAGTGGTCGGGACAGGGGCTTCCTACGAGCAGTACTTC. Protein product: CATSRVVGTGASYEQYF.

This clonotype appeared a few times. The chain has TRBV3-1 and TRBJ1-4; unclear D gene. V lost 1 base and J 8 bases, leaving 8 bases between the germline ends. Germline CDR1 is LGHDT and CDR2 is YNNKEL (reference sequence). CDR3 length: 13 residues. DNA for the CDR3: TGTGCCAGCAGCCAAGGCTTGACAGAAAAACTGTTTTTT. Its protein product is CASSQGLTEKLFF.